The 24 T cell receptor beta chains in this list originate from one sample, sequenced in a study of cytomegalovirus exposure and HLA in healthy donors. The PCR contained 60 Vbeta and 13 Jbeta primers. TCRdb's table, derived via immunoSEQ multiplex PCR, lists solely in-frame clones and lacks some. The data contain around 50,000 clones, roughly 80% of them singletons. Sequencing was performed on PBMCs. These receptors all stem from a man aged 30 to 39 in good health and CMV-seropositive.

V and J are TRBV6-1 and TRBJ2-7; possible D gene TRBD1, 6 bases. Germline CDR1 and CDR2: MNHNS and SASEGT. Trimming left V 1 base short and J 4 bases short, with 14 bases between. The CDR3 runs 15 residues. The CDR3 here is CASSEERQGLYEQYF. As DNA, the CDR3 is TGTGCCAGCAGTGAAGAGAGGCAGGGGCTTTACGAGCAGTACTTC.

This chain connects TRBV11-2 to TRBJ2-7; 7 bases fit TRBD1. This CDR3 has 16 amino acids. V was pared by 6 bases and J by 3 bases, with 14 bases of the junction left unmatched. Germline V gene data show CDR1 as SGHAT and CDR2 as FQNNGV. CDR3 DNA sequence: TGTGCCAGCAGTTCCCTTCTGGACAGGACCTTCTACGAGCAGTACTTC. Residues: CASSSLLDRTFYEQYF. Full variable domain (outside the CDR3, taken from reference TRBV11-2 and TRBJ2-7): EAGVAQSPRYKIIEKRQSVAFWCNPISGHATLYWYQQILGQGPKLLIQFQNNGVVDDSQLPKDRFSAERLKGVDSTLKIQPAKLEDSAVYLCASSSLLDRTFYEQYFGPGTRLTVT.

This clone was detected a few times. The chain couples TRBV5-1 to TRBJ2-5, with D maybe TRBD2 (7 bases). CDR1 SGHRS and CDR2 YFSETQ come from the germline V gene. Trimming removed 4 bases from V and 1 base from J, with 11 bases in between. The CDR3 loop spans 14 amino acids. CDR3 loop: CASSLGGRQETQYF. Written as DNA, the CDR3 is TGCGCCAGCAGCCTCGGGGGGCGCCAAGAGACCCAGTACTTC.

V gene TRBV6-1 combines with J gene TRBJ1-2; 8 positions match TRBD1. V lost 11 bases, J lost 2 bases, and 13 bases stayed unmatched. The CDR3 extends over 15 amino acids. The germline V gene encodes CDR1 MNHNS and CDR2 SASEGT. The CDR3 sequence is CAGQSGSGGNYGYTF. The CDR3 DNA reads as TGTGCCGGCCAGTCCGGGTCAGGGGGCAACTATGGCTACACCTTC.

The chain uses TRBV6-5 and TRBJ1-2; the D is unclear. The V end lost 5 bases, the J end lost 2 bases, and 15 bases lay between the germline ends. Per the germline V gene, CDR1 is MNHEY and CDR2 is SVGAGI. The CDR3 is 15 residues long. CDR3 protein: CASSAPQAANYGYTF. Here the CDR3 DNA reads TGTGCCAGCAGTGCCCCCCAGGCCGCCAACTATGGCTACACCTTC.

The CDR3 sequence: CASSSTGGADGYTF. In nucleotides, the CDR3 is TGTGCCAGCAGCTCTACAGGGGGGGCTGATGGCTACACCTTC. The chain joins TRBV7-3 to TRBJ1-2; 8 bases line up with TRBD1. Germline V gene lookup returns CDR1 SGHTA and CDR2 FQGTGA. The V segment lost 4 bases and the J segment 6 bases; nucleotides outside the gene matches: 7. The CDR3 consists of 14 residues.

The rearrangement links TRBV18 to TRBJ2-3; tentatively, D is TRBD1 (6 bases). Germline CDR1 KGHSH, CDR2 LQKENI. Trimming stripped 4 bases from V and 2 bases from J, with 13 bases between. The CDR3 runs to 15 residues. The CDR3 loop is CASSLSQGSTDTQYF. The CDR3 bases are TGTGCCAGCTCACTCTCTCAGGGGTCCACAGATACGCAGTATTTT.

The gene calls are TRBV5-1 and TRBJ1-4, with a tentative D call TRBD1 (6 bases). The ends were cut back, 3 bases at V and 7 bases at J, with 19 bases in the middle. There are 16 residues in the CDR3. Per germline, CDR1 SGHRS and CDR2 YFSETQ. This CDR3 is CASSSDTGTFGEKLFF. The CDR3 coding sequence is TGCGCCAGCAGCTCAGATACCGGGACATTTGGTGAAAAACTGTTTTTT.

This clone turned up a few times. The V gene is TRBV5-6, the J gene TRBJ2-7; tentative D call: TRBD1 (6 bases). Germline V gives CDR1 SGHDT, CDR2 YYEEEE. Trimming shortened V by 1 base and J by 4 bases, and 12 bases separated the two germline ends. CDR3 length: 14 residues. This CDR3 is CASSLYRVEYEQYF. CDR3 DNA: TGTGCCAGCAGCTTGTACAGGGTAGAATACGAGCAGTACTTC.

V usage is TRBV5-4 and J usage is TRBJ1-5; D is undetermined. Trimming removed 4 bases at V and 10 bases at J, with 15 bases between. The CDR3 has 13 amino acids. CDR1 and CDR2 from the germline V gene are SGHNT and YYREEE (reference sequence). CDR3 in amino acids: CASSPTFSGPQHF. The CDR3 DNA reads TGTGCCAGCAGCCCCACATTTAGCGGCCCCCAGCATTTT.

V usage is TRBV6-5 and J usage is TRBJ1-1; 8 nucleotides align to TRBD1. V trimming: 6 bases; J trimming: 7 bases; junction bases outside the gene matches: 13. Germline V gene data show CDR1 as MNHEY and CDR2 as SVGAGI. The CDR3 contains 15 residues. As DNA, the CDR3 is TGTGCCAGCAGAAGTTGGGACAGGCCCCTTGGTGAAGCTTTCTTT. Translated: CASRSWDRPLGEAFF.

This chain joins TRBV5-1 and TRBJ1-1, with unresolved D. The CDR3 is 14 amino acids. Trimming removed 0 bases at V and 1 base at J, with 7 bases between. Germline V gives CDR1 SGHRS, CDR2 YFSETQ. The CDR3, as DNA: TGCGCCAGCAGCTTGGCCGGTGGGAACACTGAAGCTTTCTTT. Protein: CASSLAGGNTEAFF.

V usage is TRBV11-1 and J usage is TRBJ2-1; possibly TRBD1 for D (6 bases). Trimming cost V 4 bases and J 1 base, with 17 bases left between them. CDR3 size: 17 residues. Germline V gene lookup returns CDR1 SGHAT and CDR2 FQDESV (reference sequence). The CDR3, as DNA: TGTGCCAGCAGCTCCGGCAGGGGAAAAGCGTCCTACAATGAGCAGTTCTTC. This sequence encodes CASSSGRGKASYNEQFF.

This chain links TRBV5-1 with TRBJ2-1; 9 positions agree with TRBD1. V lost 4 bases to trimming and J lost 5 bases; unmatched junction nucleotides: 7. CDR1 and CDR2 (germline): SGHRS, YFSETQ. The CDR3 loop spans 15 amino acids. This chain's CDR3 is CASSLTGGGDNEQFF. In DNA form, the CDR3 reads TGCGCCAGCAGCCTTACAGGGGGCGGAGACAATGAGCAGTTCTTC.

The chain recombines TRBV19 with TRBJ1-6; D uncertain. The CDR3 extends over 13 amino acids. V shed 6 bases and J shed 14 bases, with 17 bases lying between them. Germline V gene lookup returns CDR1 LNHDA and CDR2 SQIVND (reference sequence). CDR3 sequence: CASRKEVGFTLHF. The CDR3 DNA is TGTGCCAGTAGGAAGGAGGTAGGGTTCACCCTCCACTTT.

The V gene is TRBV13, the J gene TRBJ2-2; D may be TRBD1 (5 bases). CDR1 is PRHDT, CDR2 FYEKMQ, per germline (reference sequence). CDR3 length: 16 amino acids. The V end lost 6 bases, the J end lost 0 bases, and 14 bases lay between the germline ends. CDR3 in DNA: TGTGCCAGCAGTTCCACCGGACACACGAACACCGGGGAGCTGTTTTTT. Translation: CASSSTGHTNTGELFF.

For this clone: The sample holds other DNA sequences that translate to the same CDR3. This rearrangement joins TRBV7-6 to TRBJ1-1; D is uncertain. V was clipped by 2 bases and J by 2 bases, with 6 bases between them. The CDR3 length is 13 residues. Per the germline V gene, CDR1 is SGHVS and CDR2 is FNYEAQ. CDR3 coding DNA: TGTGCCAGCAGCTTAAGCGTAAACACTGAAGCTTTCTTT. This encodes CASSLSVNTEAFF.

A note on this clone: At one boundary the junction diverges from the germline segment, which might be a read error. This chain uses TRBV30 with TRBJ1-3; 7 positions match TRBD1. The length of the CDR3 is 13 residues. The germline gives CDR1 GTSNPN, CDR2 SVGIG (reference sequence). CDR3 bases: TGTGCCCGGAGTGTACAGGGGGGAAACACCATATATTTT. This gives the protein CARSVQGGNTIYF.

This clone was detected a few times. The rearrangement uses TRBV6-6 and TRBJ1-1; D is perhaps TRBD1 (6 bases). The CDR3 is 14 amino acids. Germline V gene data show CDR1 as MNHNY and CDR2 as SVGAGI (reference sequence). V lost 6 bases, J lost 1 base, and 12 bases lay in between. The CDR3 DNA follows: TGTGCCAGCAGGTCAGGGGAGGGGAACACTGAAGCTTTCTTT. Its translation is CASRSGEGNTEAFF.

The J gene is TRBJ1-1, the V gene TRBV29-1; D gene unclear. Germline V gives CDR1 SQVTM, CDR2 ANQGSEA. V was shortened by 3 bases and J by 5 bases, with 10 bases between the two germline ends. This CDR3 spans 12 amino acids. The CDR3 region is CSVDNRGTEAFF. DNA of the CDR3: TGCAGCGTTGATAATAGAGGGACTGAAGCTTTCTTT.

The V call is TRBV5-1, the J call TRBJ2-3; 9 nucleotides align to TRBD2. The CDR3 length is 17 residues. Trimming at V came to 4 bases and at J to 0 bases, leaving 9 bases not matched to a gene. CDR1 is SGHRS and CDR2 is YFSETQ in the germline V gene. The CDR3 is CASSIGTSHFSTDTQYF. Here the CDR3 DNA reads TGCGCCAGCAGCATCGGGACTAGCCATTTCAGCACAGATACGCAGTATTTT.

The V and J genes are TRBV28 and TRBJ2-2; no definite D call. Germline CDR1 reads MDHEN; CDR2 reads SYDVKM. Trimming left V 1 base short and J 7 bases short, with 4 bases between. The CDR3 extends over 12 amino acids. This CDR3 is CASSLFGGELFF. The DNA for the CDR3 is TGTGCCAGCAGTTTATTCGGCGGGGAGCTGTTTTTT.

The genes are TRBV7-9 and TRBJ2-5, with D tentatively TRBD2 (6 bases). Germline-derived CDR1 and CDR2 are SEHNR and FQNEAQ (reference sequence). The ends were cut back, 5 bases at V and 5 bases at J, with 15 bases in the middle. The length of the CDR3 is 14 residues. The CDR3: CASSRSGLEETQYF. DNA for the CDR3: TGTGCCAGCAGCCGGAGCGGGCTAGAGGAGACCCAGTACTTC.

The V gene is TRBV19, the J gene TRBJ1-1, with 8 bases that match TRBD1. Germline V lookup: CDR1 LNHDA, CDR2 SQIVND (reference sequence). The CDR3 sequence is 17 residues long. V shed 7 bases and J 5 bases; nucleotides not matched to a gene: 18. The CDR3: CASTQPGQGAVRTEAFF. The DNA for the CDR3 is TGTGCCAGTACCCAACCCGGGCAGGGGGCAGTAAGGACTGAAGCTTTCTTT.